The rows below give T cell receptor beta chains drawn from one sample of a study of blood T cell repertoires in COVID-19. Sequencing used immunoSEQ multiplex PCR; TCRdb keeps in-frame clones, though not all of them. The sample includes 280,000 or so clones, roughly 87% of them seen just once. Source material: peripheral blood. The receptors derive from a human donor in a cohort sampled during active COVID-19. CDR3s include the opening cysteine and the closing phenylalanine or tryptophan. Each record gives: J gene, V gene, D gene, clone size, CDR3 protein, CDR3 DNA. The D gene is left open where the match is weak. Part of the rows lack a size; the others show once, few, many or a class for expanded clones.

TRBJ1-1 | TRBV18 | . | once | CASSKLDSSEAFF | TGTGCCAGCTCAAAATTGGACAGCTCTGAAGCTTTCTTT
TRBJ2-5 | TRBV3-1/TRBV3-2 | TRBD1 | . | CASSQVGQGAGETQYF | TGTGCCAGCAGCCAAGTTGGTCAGGGGGCAGGGGAGACCCAGTACTTC
TRBJ2-5 | TRBV28 | TRBD1 | . | CASRRQGRGETQYF | TGTGCCAGCAGACGACAGGGAAGGGGAGAGACCCAGTACTTC
TRBJ2-2 | TRBV27 | TRBD2 | . | CASSFGGLAGVTGELFF | TGTGCCAGCAGTTTCGGGGGGCTAGCGGGAGTTACCGGGGAGCTGTTTTTT
TRBJ2-2 | TRBV18 | . | . | CASSVQTGELFF | TGTGCCAGCTCAGTACAGACCGGGGAGCTGTTTTTT
TRBJ2-7 | TRBV5-4 | . | . | CASKLWGAYEQYF | TGTGCCAGCAAACTATGGGGCGCTTACGAGCAGTACTTC
TRBJ2-1 | TRBV7-9 | TRBD2 | . | CAGAGGYNEQFF | TGTGCCGGCGCGGGAGGCTACAATGAGCAGTTCTTC
TRBJ2-1 | TRBV19 | . | . | CASRGSAYNEQFF | TGTGCCAGTAGGGGTAGCGCATACAATGAGCAGTTCTTC
TRBJ2-1 | TRBV14 | TRBD2 | few | CASSPSGRTYNEQFF | TGTGCCAGCAGCCCGAGCGGGAGGACCTACAATGAGCAGTTCTTC
TRBJ2-3 | TRBV19 | . | . | CASSTTHSGDTQYF | TGTGCCAGTAGCACGACTCACTCGGGAGATACGCAGTATTTT
TRBJ2-7 | TRBV27 | . | . | CASSFSDRTLLQYF | TGTGCCAGCAGTTTCTCCGACAGAACCCTATTGCAGTACTTC
TRBJ1-2 | TRBV18 | TRBD1 | . | CASSRGQGLYGYTF | TGTGCCAGCTCACGTGGACAGGGACTTTATGGCTACACCTTC
TRBJ2-5 | TRBV9 | . | . | CASSPRGGREETQYF | TGTGCCAGCAGCCCGAGGGGGGGACGAGAAGAGACCCAGTACTTC
TRBJ2-1 | TRBV7-3 | TRBD2 | . | CASSFLGLAGDEQFF | TGTGCCAGCAGCTTCTTGGGACTAGCTGGCGATGAGCAGTTCTTC
TRBJ2-3 | TRBV7-9 | . | . | CASSLGSGSGRDTQYF | TGTGCCAGCAGCTTAGGTTCCGGGAGTGGTAGAGATACGCAGTATTTT
TRBJ2-2 | TRBV4-3 | TRBD2 | . | CASSPSPSGGAPGELFF | TGCGCCAGCAGCCCCAGCCCAAGCGGGGGGGCCCCCGGGGAGCTGTTTTTT
TRBJ2-1 | TRBV18 | TRBD1 | . | CASSPDRGHNEQFF | TGTGCCAGCTCCCCGGACAGGGGCCACAATGAGCAGTTCTTC
TRBJ2-6 | TRBV12-3/TRBV12-4 | . | once | CASSLSGANVLTF | TGTGCCAGCAGTTTATCGGGGGCCAACGTCCTGACTTTC
TRBJ2-1 | TRBV18 | . | . | CASSPLMQNYNEQFF | TGTGCCAGCTCACCCCTCATGCAGAACTACAATGAGCAGTTCTTC
TRBJ1-1 | TRBV6-5 | . | . | CASSYDPRSTEAFF | TGTGCCAGCAGTTACGACCCAAGGAGCACTGAAGCTTTCTTT
TRBJ2-5 | TRBV5-4 | TRBD1 | . | CASNTGGEGTMETQYF | TGTGCCAGCAATACAGGGGGAGAGGGGACCATGGAGACCCAGTACTTC
TRBJ2-7 | TRBV5-4 | TRBD1 | . | CASSPRTGAYEQYF | TGTGCCAGCAGCCCACGGACAGGGGCCTACGAGCAGTACTTC
TRBJ2-1 | TRBV5-1 | TRBD2 | . | CASSLISSGGYNEQFF | TGCGCCAGCAGCTTGATCTCTAGCGGGGGATACAATGAGCAGTTCTTC
TRBJ2-7 | TRBV5-4 | . | . | CASSLETESSYEQYF | TGTGCCAGCAGCTTGGAGACAGAGAGCTCCTACGAGCAGTACTTC
TRBJ2-1 | TRBV28 | . | once | CASSVLPGIEQFF | TGTGCCAGCAGTGTCCTACCAGGGATTGAGCAGTTCTTC
TRBJ2-1 | TRBV11-2 | TRBD2 | . | CASTVASATSAYNEQFF | TGTGCCAGCACGGTAGCTTCTGCGACTAGCGCCTACAATGAGCAGTTCTTC
TRBJ1-1 | TRBV19 | TRBD1 | once | CASSPGQGNTEAFF | TGTGCCAGTAGTCCGGGACAGGGGAACACTGAAGCTTTCTTT
TRBJ2-1 | TRBV3-1/TRBV3-2 | TRBD2 | . | CASSGLAGGLEQFF | TGTGCCAGCAGCGGACTAGCGGGAGGGCTTGAGCAGTTCTTC
TRBJ1-4 | TRBV20-1 | . | . | CSASLREKLFF | TGCAGTGCTAGTTTGCGGGAAAAACTGTTTTTT
TRBJ2-7 | TRBV7-9 | TRBD2 | . | CASSLARLAGEQYF | TGTGCCAGCAGCTTAGCCCGACTAGCTGGCGAGCAGTACTTC
TRBJ2-7 | TRBV30 | TRBD2 | . | CASSGSSYEQYF | TGTGCTTCTAGCGGGAGTAGTTACGAGCAGTACTTC
TRBJ2-1 | TRBV21-1 | . | . | CASSILDRGSSYNEQFF | TGTGCCAGCAGCATCTTAGACCGCGGGAGCTCCTACAATGAGCAGTTCTTC
TRBJ2-2 | TRBV30 | . | once | CACIPNTGELFF | TGTGCCTGTATCCCGAACACCGGGGAGCTGTTTTTT
TRBJ2-7 | TRBV19 | . | . | CASSEKGLASEQYF | TGTGCCAGTAGTGAAAAGGGACTGGCCTCCGAGCAGTACTTC
TRBJ2-3 | TRBV6-4 | TRBD1 | . | CASSRGQAPTDTQYF | TGTGCCAGCAGTCGCGGACAGGCGCCTACAGATACGCAGTATTTT
TRBJ2-1 | TRBV7-2 | . | . | CASSLNGAMRHNEQFF | TGTGCCAGCAGCTTAAATGGGGCAATGCGGCACAATGAGCAGTTCTTC
TRBJ1-5 | TRBV21-1 | . | . | CASRSIGRDNQPQHF | TGTGCCAGCAGAAGTATAGGACGGGACAATCAGCCCCAGCATTTT
TRBJ2-1 | TRBV6-5 | . | . | CASSYKAGISQGEQFF | TGTGCCAGCAGTTACAAGGCGGGGATATCCCAAGGTGAGCAGTTCTTC
TRBJ1-4 | TRBV2 | TRBD1 | . | CASNTQGAYEKLFF | TGTGCCAGCAATACACAGGGGGCTTATGAAAAACTGTTTTTT
TRBJ2-3 | TRBV10-3 | . | . | CAISGGQSSTDTQYF | TGTGCCATCAGTGGCGGACAGTCGAGCACAGATACGCAGTATTTT
TRBJ2-1 | TRBV7-9 | . | . | CASSLVDPLAGEQFF | TGTGCCAGCAGCTTAGTAGACCCCCTAGCAGGTGAGCAGTTCTTC
TRBJ1-1 | TRBV7-2 | TRBD1 | . | CASSSFWTGGSGAFF | TGTGCCAGCAGCTCGTTTTGGACAGGGGGTTCCGGAGCTTTCTTT
TRBJ2-1 | TRBV2 | . | . | CASSPGRGQGNEQFF | TGTGCCAGCAGCCCCGGTAGGGGCCAAGGCAATGAGCAGTTCTTC
TRBJ2-7 | TRBV9 | TRBD2 | . | CASSVVPIAGEQYF | TGTGCCAGCAGCGTAGTCCCGATAGCGGGTGAGCAGTACTTC
TRBJ2-5 | TRBV18 | TRBD2 | . | CASSSSLAETQYF | TGTGCCAGCTCAAGTTCACTAGCGGAGACCCAGTACTTC
TRBJ1-5 | TRBV11-3 | . | few | CASTRRGYGDQPQHF | TGTGCCAGCACCAGGCGGGGGTACGGGGATCAGCCCCAGCATTTT
TRBJ1-1 | TRBV3-1/TRBV3-2 | TRBD1 | . | CASSQGQENTEAFF | TGTGCCAGCAGCCAGGGACAGGAGAACACTGAAGCTTTCTTT
TRBJ2-1 | TRBV2 | TRBD2 | . | CASSLAGVLYNEQFF | TGTGCCAGCAGTTTAGCGGGAGTACTCTACAATGAGCAGTTCTTC
TRBJ2-7 | TRBV28 | . | . | CASSSRDWTAYEQYF | TGTGCCAGCAGTTCCCGGGACTGGACGGCCTACGAGCAGTACTTC
TRBJ1-2 | TRBV11-2 | TRBD1 | few | CASSVKQGLPNYGYTF | TGTGCCAGCAGCGTAAAACAGGGGCTTCCTAACTATGGCTACACCTTC
TRBJ2-7 | TRBV4-3 | TRBD1 | . | CASSQMTGGTGEQYF | TGCGCCAGCAGCCAAATGACAGGGGGCACGGGGGAGCAGTACTTC
TRBJ2-1 | TRBV7-3 | TRBD2 | . | CASSFRGLAGDNEQFF | TGTGCCAGCAGCTTCAGAGGGCTAGCGGGAGACAATGAGCAGTTCTTC
TRBJ2-1 | TRBV10-2 | TRBD2 | . | CASSLGTSTDEQFF | TGCGCCAGCAGTCTAGGGACTAGTACCGATGAGCAGTTCTTC
TRBJ2-1 | TRBV27 | TRBD2 | once | CASRSRPGLAGGPYNEQFF | TGTGCCAGCAGATCCCGACCGGGACTAGCGGGAGGACCCTACAATGAGCAGTTCTTC
TRBJ2-4 | TRBV19 | . | . | CATRDTVLAKNIQYF | TGTGCCACCCGAGACACGGTCCTAGCCAAAAACATTCAGTACTTC
TRBJ2-3 | TRBV11-2 | TRBD2 | once | CASSSTSGSVADTQYF | TGTGCCAGCAGCTCAACTAGCGGGAGTGTCGCAGATACGCAGTATTTT
TRBJ1-5 | TRBV2 | . | . | CASNDRSRNQPQHF | TGTGCCAGCAATGACAGGTCCAGGAATCAGCCCCAGCATTTT
TRBJ2-1 | TRBV6-6 | TRBD2 | . | CASSYSRQGLAKFF | TGTGCCAGCAGTTACTCGAGGCAAGGACTAGCTAAGTTCTTC
TRBJ1-2 | TRBV28 | TRBD1 | few | CASTTGIYGYTF | TGTGCCAGCACGACAGGGATCTATGGCTACACCTTC